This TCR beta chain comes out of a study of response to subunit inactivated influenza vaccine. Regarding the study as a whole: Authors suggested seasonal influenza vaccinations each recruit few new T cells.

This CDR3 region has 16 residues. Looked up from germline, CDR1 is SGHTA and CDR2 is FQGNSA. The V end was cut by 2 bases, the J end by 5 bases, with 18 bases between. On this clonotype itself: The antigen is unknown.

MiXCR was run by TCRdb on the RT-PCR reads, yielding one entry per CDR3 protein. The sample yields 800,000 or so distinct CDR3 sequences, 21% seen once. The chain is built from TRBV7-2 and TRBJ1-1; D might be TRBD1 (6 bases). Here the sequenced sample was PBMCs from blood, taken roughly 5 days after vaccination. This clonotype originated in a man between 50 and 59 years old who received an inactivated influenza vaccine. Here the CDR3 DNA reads TGTGCCAGCAGCTTACTATTGGACAGAACAACGACTGAAGCTTTCTTT. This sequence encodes CASSLLLDRTTTEAFF.